The clone carrying this TCR beta chain was recorded a few times. Its target is unknown. Through a sample-barcoded 5' primer and a J-beta primer mix, a second PCR was run for about 6 to 11 cycles. TCRdb processed the 5' RACE reads anew with MiXCR; each CDR3 protein has one entry. The sample has around 790,000 distinct CDR3 sequences, around 45% seen once. This specimen comes from a study of blood T cells in healthy people across ages. Study findings and constraints: Researchers judged that diversity estimates from one million T cells fell short of true values. TCR beta diversity per million T cells fell roughly linearly with age.

The V segment lost 0 bases and the J segment 2 bases; nucleotides outside the gene matches: 9. This CDR3 region has 18 residues. CDR1 and CDR2 from the germline V gene are LNHNV and YYDKDF (reference sequence). Sequencing used blood. This rearrangement joins TRBV15 to TRBJ2-5; TRBD2 agrees at 10 bases. This receptor was taken from a man aged 55 to 70 in good health. The CDR3 is CATSRDTPSGGAQETQYF. The CDR3 DNA reads as TGTGCCACCAGCAGAGATACTCCAAGCGGGGGGGCACAAGAGACCCAGTACTTC. The variable domain in full, completed from reference TRBV15 and TRBJ2-5, reads DAMVIQNPRYQVTQFGKPVTLSCSQTLNHNVMYWYQQKSSQAPKLLFHYYDKDFNNEADTPDNFQSRRPNTSFCFLDIRSPGLGDTAMYLCATSRDTPSGGAQETQYFGPGTRLLVL.